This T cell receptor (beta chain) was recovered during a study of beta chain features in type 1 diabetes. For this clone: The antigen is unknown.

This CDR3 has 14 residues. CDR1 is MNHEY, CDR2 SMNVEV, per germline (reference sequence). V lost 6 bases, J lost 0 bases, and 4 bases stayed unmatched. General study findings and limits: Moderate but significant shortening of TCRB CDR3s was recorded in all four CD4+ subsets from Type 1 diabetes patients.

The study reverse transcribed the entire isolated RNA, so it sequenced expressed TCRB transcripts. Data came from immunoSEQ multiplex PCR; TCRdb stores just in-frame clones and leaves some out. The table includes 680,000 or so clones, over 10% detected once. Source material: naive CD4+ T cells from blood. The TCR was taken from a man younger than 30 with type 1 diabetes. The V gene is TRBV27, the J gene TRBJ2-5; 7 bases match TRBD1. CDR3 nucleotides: TGTGCCAGCAGACGCCAGGGGGACCAAGAGACCCAGTACTTC. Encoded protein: CASRRQGDQETQYF.